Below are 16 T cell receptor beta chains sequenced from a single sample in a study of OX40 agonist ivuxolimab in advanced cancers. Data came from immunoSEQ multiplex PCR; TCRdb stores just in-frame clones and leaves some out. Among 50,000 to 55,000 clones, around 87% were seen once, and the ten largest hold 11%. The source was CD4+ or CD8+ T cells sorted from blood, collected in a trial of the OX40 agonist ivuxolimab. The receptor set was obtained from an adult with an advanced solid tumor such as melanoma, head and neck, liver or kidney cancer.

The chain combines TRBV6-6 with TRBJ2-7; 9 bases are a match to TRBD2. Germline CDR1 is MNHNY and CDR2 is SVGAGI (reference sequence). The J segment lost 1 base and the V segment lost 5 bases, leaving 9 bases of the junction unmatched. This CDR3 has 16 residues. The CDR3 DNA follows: TGTGCCAGCAGTGCCACTGGGAGCGGGGGGTCCTACGAGCAGTACTTC. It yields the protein CASSATGSGGSYEQYF.

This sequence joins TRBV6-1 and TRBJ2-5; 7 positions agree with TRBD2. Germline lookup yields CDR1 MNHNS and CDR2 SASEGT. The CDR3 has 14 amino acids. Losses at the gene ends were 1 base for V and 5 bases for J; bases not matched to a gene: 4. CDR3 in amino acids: CASSEGGGVETQYF. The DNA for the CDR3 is TGTGCCAGCAGTGAAGGGGGAGGGGTGGAGACCCAGTACTTC.

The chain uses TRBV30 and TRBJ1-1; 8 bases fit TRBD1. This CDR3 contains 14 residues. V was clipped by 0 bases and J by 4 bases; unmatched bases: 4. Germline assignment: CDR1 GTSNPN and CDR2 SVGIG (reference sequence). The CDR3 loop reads CAWSVGQASTEAFF. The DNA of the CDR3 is TGTGCCTGGAGTGTGGGACAGGCGAGCACTGAAGCTTTCTTT. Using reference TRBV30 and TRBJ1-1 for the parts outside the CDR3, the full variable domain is SQTIHQWPATLVQPVGSPLSLECTVEGTSNPNLYWYRQAAGRGLQLLFYSVGIGQISSEVPQNLSASRPQDRQFILSSKKLLLSDSGFYLCAWSVGQASTEAFFGQGTRLTVV.

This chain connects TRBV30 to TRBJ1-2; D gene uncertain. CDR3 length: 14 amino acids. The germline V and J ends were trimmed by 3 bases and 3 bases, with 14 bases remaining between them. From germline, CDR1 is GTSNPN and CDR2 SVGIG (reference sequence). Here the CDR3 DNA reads TGTGCCTGGAGGAGAAGACCTAATGACTATGGCTACACCTTC. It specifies CAWRRRPNDYGYTF.

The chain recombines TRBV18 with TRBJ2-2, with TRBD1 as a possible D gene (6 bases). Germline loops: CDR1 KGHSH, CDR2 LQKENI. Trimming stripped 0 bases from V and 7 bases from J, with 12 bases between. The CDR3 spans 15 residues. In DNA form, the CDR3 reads TGTGCCAGCTCACCACCGGCAGGGGTGGACGGGGAGCTGTTTTTT. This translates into CASSPPAGVDGELFF.

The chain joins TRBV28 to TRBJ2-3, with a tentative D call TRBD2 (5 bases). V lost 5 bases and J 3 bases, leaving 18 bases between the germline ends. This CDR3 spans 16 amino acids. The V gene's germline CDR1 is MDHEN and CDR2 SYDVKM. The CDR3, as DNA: TGTGCCAGCAGTCCCTATGATGTGGGAGATACAGATACGCAGTATTTT. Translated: CASSPYDVGDTDTQYF.

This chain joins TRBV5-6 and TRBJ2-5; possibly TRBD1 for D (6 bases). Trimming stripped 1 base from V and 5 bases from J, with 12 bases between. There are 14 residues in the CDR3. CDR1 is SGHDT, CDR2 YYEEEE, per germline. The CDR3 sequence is CASSLTGPGETQYF. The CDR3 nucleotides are TGTGCCAGCAGCTTGACAGGGCCGGGGGAGACCCAGTACTTC. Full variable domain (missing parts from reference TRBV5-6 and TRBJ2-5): DAGVTQSPTHLIKTRGQQVTLRCSPKSGHDTVSWYQQALGQGPQFIFQYYEEEERQRGNFPDRFSGHQFPNYSSELNVNALLLGDSALYLCASSLTGPGETQYFGPGTRLLVL.

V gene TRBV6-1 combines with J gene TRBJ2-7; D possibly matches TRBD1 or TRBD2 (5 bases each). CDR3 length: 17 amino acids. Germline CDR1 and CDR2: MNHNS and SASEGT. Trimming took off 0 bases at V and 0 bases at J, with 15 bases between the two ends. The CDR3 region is CASSEAPSWGSSYEQYF. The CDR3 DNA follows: TGTGCCAGCAGTGAAGCCCCATCGTGGGGGAGCTCCTACGAGCAGTACTTC.

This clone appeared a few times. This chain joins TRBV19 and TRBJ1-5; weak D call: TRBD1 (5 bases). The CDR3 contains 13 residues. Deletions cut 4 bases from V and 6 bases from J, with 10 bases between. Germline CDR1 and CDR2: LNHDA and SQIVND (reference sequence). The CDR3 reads CASSNERGQPQHF. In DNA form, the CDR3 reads TGTGCCAGTAGTAACGAAAGGGGTCAGCCCCAGCATTTT.

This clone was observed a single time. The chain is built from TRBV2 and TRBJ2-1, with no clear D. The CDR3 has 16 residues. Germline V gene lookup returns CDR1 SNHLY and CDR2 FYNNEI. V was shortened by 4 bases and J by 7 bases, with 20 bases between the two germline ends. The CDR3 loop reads CASSGEGWNGKNEQFF. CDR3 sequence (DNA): TGTGCCAGCAGTGGGGAAGGTTGGAACGGTAAGAATGAGCAGTTCTTC.

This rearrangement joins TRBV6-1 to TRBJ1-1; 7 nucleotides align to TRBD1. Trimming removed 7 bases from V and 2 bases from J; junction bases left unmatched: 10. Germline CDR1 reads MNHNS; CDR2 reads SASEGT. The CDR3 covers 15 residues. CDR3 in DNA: TGTGCCAGCACCCCTGGGGAGGGGGCCAACACTGAAGCTTTCTTT. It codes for CASTPGEGANTEAFF.

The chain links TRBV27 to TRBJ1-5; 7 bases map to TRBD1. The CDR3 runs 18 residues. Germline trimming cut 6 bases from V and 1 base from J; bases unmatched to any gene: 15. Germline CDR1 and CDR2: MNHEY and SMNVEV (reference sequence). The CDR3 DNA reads TGTGCCAGCAGCCGATACATCGACAGGGCGACGAGCAATCAGCCCCAGCATTTT. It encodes CASSRYIDRATSNQPQHF.

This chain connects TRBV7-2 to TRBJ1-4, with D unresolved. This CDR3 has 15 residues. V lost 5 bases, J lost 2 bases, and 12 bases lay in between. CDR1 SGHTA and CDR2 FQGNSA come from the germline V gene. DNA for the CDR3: TGTGCCAGCAGCCGACGTTACGGTACTAATGAAAAACTGTTTTTT. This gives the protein CASSRRYGTNEKLFF.

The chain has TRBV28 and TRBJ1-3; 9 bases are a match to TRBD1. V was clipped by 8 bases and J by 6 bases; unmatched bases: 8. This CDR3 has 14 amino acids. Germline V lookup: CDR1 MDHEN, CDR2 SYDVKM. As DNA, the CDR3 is TGTGCCAGCGGTCCCGGGACAGGGAAAAACACCATATATTTT. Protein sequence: CASGPGTGKNTIYF. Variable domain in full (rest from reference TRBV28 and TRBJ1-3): DVKVTQSSRYLVKRTGEKVFLECVQDMDHENMFWYRQDPGLGLRLIYFSYDVKMKEKGDIPEGYSVSREKKERFSLILESASTNQTSMYLCASGPGTGKNTIYFGEGSWLTVV.

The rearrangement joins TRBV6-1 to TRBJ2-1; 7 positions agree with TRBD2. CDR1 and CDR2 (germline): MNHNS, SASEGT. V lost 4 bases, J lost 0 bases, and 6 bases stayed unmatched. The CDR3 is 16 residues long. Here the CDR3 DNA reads TGTGCCAGCAGTGGGGGGGGATCGGGCTCCTACAATGAGCAGTTCTTC. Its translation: CASSGGGSGSYNEQFF.

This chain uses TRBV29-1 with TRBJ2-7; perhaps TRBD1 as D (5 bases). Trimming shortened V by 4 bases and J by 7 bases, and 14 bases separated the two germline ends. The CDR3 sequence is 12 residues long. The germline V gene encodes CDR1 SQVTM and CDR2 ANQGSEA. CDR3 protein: CSVVSTVGEQYF. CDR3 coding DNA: TGCAGCGTTGTATCGACAGTTGGGGAGCAGTACTTC.